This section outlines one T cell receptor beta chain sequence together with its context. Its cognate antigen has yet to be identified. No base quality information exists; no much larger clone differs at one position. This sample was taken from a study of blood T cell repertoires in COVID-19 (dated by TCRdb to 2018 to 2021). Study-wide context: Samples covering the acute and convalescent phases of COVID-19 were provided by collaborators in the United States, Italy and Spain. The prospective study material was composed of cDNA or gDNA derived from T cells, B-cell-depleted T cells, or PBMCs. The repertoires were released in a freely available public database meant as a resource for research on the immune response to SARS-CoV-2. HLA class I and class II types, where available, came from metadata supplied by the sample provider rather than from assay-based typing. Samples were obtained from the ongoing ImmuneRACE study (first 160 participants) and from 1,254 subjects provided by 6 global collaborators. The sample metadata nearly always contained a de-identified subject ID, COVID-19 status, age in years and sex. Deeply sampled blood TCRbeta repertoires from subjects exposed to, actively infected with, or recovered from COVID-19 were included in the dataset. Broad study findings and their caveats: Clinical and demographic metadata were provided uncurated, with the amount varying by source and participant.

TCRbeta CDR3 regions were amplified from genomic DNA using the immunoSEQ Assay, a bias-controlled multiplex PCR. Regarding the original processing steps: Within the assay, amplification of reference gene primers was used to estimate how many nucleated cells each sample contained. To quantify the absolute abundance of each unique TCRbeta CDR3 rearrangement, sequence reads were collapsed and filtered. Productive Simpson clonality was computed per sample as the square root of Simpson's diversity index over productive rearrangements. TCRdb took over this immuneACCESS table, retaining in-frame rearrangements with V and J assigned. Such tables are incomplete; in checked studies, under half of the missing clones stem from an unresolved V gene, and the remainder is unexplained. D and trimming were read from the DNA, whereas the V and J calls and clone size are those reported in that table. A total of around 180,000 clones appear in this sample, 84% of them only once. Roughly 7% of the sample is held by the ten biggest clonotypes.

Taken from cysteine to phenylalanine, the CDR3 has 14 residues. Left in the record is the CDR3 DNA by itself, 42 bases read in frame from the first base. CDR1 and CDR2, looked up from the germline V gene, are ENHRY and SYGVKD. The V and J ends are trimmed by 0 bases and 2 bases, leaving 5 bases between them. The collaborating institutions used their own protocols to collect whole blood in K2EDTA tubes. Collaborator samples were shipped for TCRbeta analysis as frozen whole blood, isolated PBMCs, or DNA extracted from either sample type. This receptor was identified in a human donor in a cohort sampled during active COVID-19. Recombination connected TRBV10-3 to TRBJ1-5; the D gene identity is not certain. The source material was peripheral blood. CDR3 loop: CAISESSGNQPQHF. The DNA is TGTGCCATCAGTGAGTCGTCAGGCAATCAGCCCCAGCATTTT.